The T cell receptor beta chain described here comes from a study of blood T cell repertoires in COVID-19. Looking at the study overall: From the United States, Italy and Spain came samples of acute and convalescent COVID-19. PBMCs, B-cell-depleted T cells, or T cells provided the cDNA or gDNA that made up the material.

In the original workflow: Reference gene primer amplification gave estimated nucleated cell counts. Only in-frame clones appear in the TCRdb table, and some are missing; sequencing was by immunoSEQ multiplex PCR. The V and J calls and clone size were taken over from that table, and D and trimming were inferred from the DNA. The sample records some 170,000 clones, about nine tenths being singletons. Germline V gene lookup returns CDR1 SGHVS and CDR2 FQNEAQ. The junction had 19 bases not matched to a gene; V was cut back by 8 bases and J by 6 bases. The CDR3 extends over 17 amino acids. The specimen sequenced was peripheral blood. The chain carries TRBV7-8 and TRBJ2-1; 7 bases are a match to TRBD2. The receptor was isolated from a woman in her forties or fifties with acute or convalescent COVID-19. CDR3 sequence: CASGVAGAFSTRNEQFF. DNA for the CDR3: TGTGCCAGCGGAGTAGCGGGCGCCTTTTCTACCCGCAATGAGCAGTTCTTC.